This TCR beta chain is drawn from a study of blood T cell repertoires in COVID-19. As for the study in general: COVID-19 samples, acute and convalescent, were from the United States, Italy and Spain. T cells, B-cell-depleted T cells, or PBMCs provided the cDNA or gDNA that served as material.

Original data processing: Reference gene primer amplification gave estimated nucleated cell counts. TCRdb's table, derived via immunoSEQ multiplex PCR, lists solely in-frame clones and lacks some. V, J and clone size derive from that table, while D and trimming were established from the DNA sequence. The sample consists of about 140,000 clones, about 72% of them appearing once. The CDR3 runs 12 residues. The V and J ends lost 1 base and 9 bases respectively, with 8 bases between them. The germline gives CDR1 MDHEN, CDR2 SYDVKM. The chain uses TRBV28 and TRBJ2-3; weak D call: TRBD1 (6 bases). The origin of this receptor is a man aged 55 to 70 who had recovered from COVID-19. Sequenced sample: peripheral blood. In nucleotides, the CDR3 is TGTGCCAGCAGTTTATTCCAGGGGACGCAGTATTTT. This translates into CASSLFQGTQYF. Drawing the rest from reference TRBV28 and TRBJ2-3, the complete variable domain is DVKVTQSSRYLVKRTGEKVFLECVQDMDHENMFWYRQDPGLGLRLIYFSYDVKMKEKGDIPEGYSVSREKKERFSLILESASTNQTSMYLCASSLFQGTQYFGPGTRLTVL.